This entry lists 27 T cell receptor beta chains sequenced from one sample in a study of blood T cell repertoires in COVID-19. This table comes from immunoSEQ multiplex PCR, and its TCRdb copy is limited to in-frame clones, with some not included. The profile covers about 410,000 clones, with roughly 90% appearing a single time and 1.5% to 2% taken by the ten largest. Sequencing was performed on PBMCs or T cells enriched from blood (not recorded which). The receptors were sampled from a woman younger than 45 who had recovered from COVID-19.

The rearrangement uses TRBV9 and TRBJ2-3; D remains unclear. The CDR3 sequence is 13 residues long. The germline gives CDR1 SGDLS, CDR2 YYNGEE. V was clipped by 2 bases and J by 0 bases, with 4 bases between them. CDR3 nucleotides: TGTGCCAGCAGCGTTGCGAGCACAGATACGCAGTATTTT. Protein product: CASSVASTDTQYF. The entire variable domain, with the rest obtained from reference TRBV9 and TRBJ2-3, is as follows: DSGVTQTPKHLITATGQRVTLRCSPRSGDLSVYWYQQSLDQGLQFLIQYYNGEERAKGNILERFSAQQFPDLHSELNLSSLELGDSALYFCASSVASTDTQYFGPGTRLTVL.

The rearrangement links TRBV6-6 to TRBJ2-2; TRBD1 agrees at 7 bases. With 8 bases clipped from V and 6 bases from J, the junction kept 15 bases outside the gene matches. Per germline, CDR1 MNHNY and CDR2 SVGAGI (reference sequence). This CDR3 spans 16 amino acids. CDR3 sequence: CASPRGQGQAPGELFF. In DNA, the CDR3 is TGTGCCAGCCCTAGGGGGCAGGGGCAAGCCCCCGGGGAGCTGTTTTTT.

For the CDR3, the DNA is TGTGCCAGCAGTTTAGGGGCCCGACAGTACTTC. Translated, it gives CASSLGARQYF. J is TRBJ2-7 and V is TRBV28; D is perhaps TRBD1 (5 bases). Germline values: CDR1 MDHEN, CDR2 SYDVKM. The CDR3 length is 11 residues. Trimming left V 2 bases short and J 10 bases short, with 9 bases between.

The rearrangement links TRBV5-4 to TRBJ2-7; 14 bases agree with TRBD2. Germline CDR1 reads SGHNT; CDR2 reads YYREEE (reference sequence). This CDR3 region has 15 residues. V lost 3 bases, J lost 5 bases, and 4 bases stayed unmatched. CDR3 region: CASSSTSGRANEQYF. The DNA of the CDR3 is TGTGCCAGCAGCTCGACTAGCGGGAGGGCCAACGAGCAGTACTTC.

J is TRBJ1-2 and V is TRBV12-3 or TRBV12-4, with a weak D call TRBD1 (6 bases). Between the trimmed V and J ends, which lost 6 bases and 4 bases, there was a span of 12 bases. The CDR3 covers 13 residues. The CDR3 region has the DNA TGTGCCAGCAGCCAAACAGGGAGCTATGGCTACACCTTC. This encodes CASSQTGSYGYTF.

The chain uses TRBV10-3 and TRBJ2-1, with TRBD2 matching over 10 bases. CDR3 length equals 16 residues. CDR1 is ENHRY and CDR2 is SYGVKD in the germline V gene. Unmatched junction bases numbered 8, after V lost 4 bases and J lost 5 bases. The CDR3 bases are TGTGCCATCAGTGTGTTAGCTAGCGGGGGTAACAATGAGCAGTTCTTC. This translates into CAISVLASGGNNEQFF.

This clone was counted between two and nine times. The chain joins TRBV28 to TRBJ1-2; no clear D. The V gene lost 10 bases and the J gene lost 6 bases, with 27 bases spanning the gap. Per the germline V gene, CDR1 is MDHEN and CDR2 is SYDVKM. The CDR3 contains 16 residues. CDR3 bases: TGTGCCATTCCTACCCTTGACGGGGTGGGCCTCCATGGCTACACCTTC. This gives the protein CAIPTLDGVGLHGYTF.

The chain combines TRBV4-2 with TRBJ2-1, with TRBD1 identical over 8 bases. V trimming: 1 base; J trimming: 6 bases; junction bases outside the gene matches: 2. Germline V lookup: CDR1 LGHNA, CDR2 YNFKEQ. The CDR3 covers 14 residues. The CDR3 is CASSQADRVNEQFF. The CDR3 DNA sequence: TGTGCCAGCAGCCAAGCGGACAGGGTCAATGAGCAGTTCTTC.

The CDR3 protein is CASRKTVNTEAFF. In DNA form, the CDR3 reads TGTGCCAGCAGAAAGACAGTAAATACTGAAGCTTTCTTT. This chain joins TRBV2 and TRBJ1-1, with D possibly TRBD1 on 5 matching bases. Germline CDR1 reads SNHLY; CDR2 reads FYNNEI. V lost 6 bases and J lost 5, with 13 bases in between. This CDR3 region has 13 residues.

The V gene is TRBV15, the J gene TRBJ1-4, with 9 bases aligning to TRBD1. Trimming at V came to 3 bases and at J to 5 bases, leaving 1 base not matched to a gene. Germline lookup yields CDR1 LNHNV and CDR2 YYDKDF (reference sequence). The CDR3 runs to 14 residues. The CDR3 loop is CATSRGQGNEKLFF. The CDR3 DNA reads TGTGCCACCAGCAGGGGACAGGGAAATGAAAAACTGTTTTTT.

V usage is TRBV7-9 and J usage is TRBJ1-4; 7 nucleotides match TRBD1. Trimming removed 4 bases from V and 8 bases from J; junction bases left unmatched: 4. Germline loops: CDR1 SEHNR, CDR2 FQNEAQ (reference sequence). The CDR3 has 13 amino acids. The CDR3 DNA reads as TGTGCCAGCAGCTCGACAGGGCTGGAAAAACTGTTTTTT. Its translation: CASSSTGLEKLFF.

The rearrangement joins TRBV6-5 to TRBJ1-6; 8 nucleotides align to TRBD1. CDR3 size: 15 residues. V gave up 6 bases and J gave up 4 bases; unmatched junction bases: 5. Looked up from germline, CDR1 is MNHEY and CDR2 is SVGAGI. The DNA for the CDR3 is TGTGCCAGCAGAGGACAGGGTGGTTATAATTCACCCCTCCACTTT. Residues: CASRGQGGYNSPLHF.

This clone was observed a single time. This rearrangement joins TRBV19 to TRBJ1-2; D is uncertain. V lost 4 bases to trimming and J lost 3 bases, with 3 bases between them. Germline V gives CDR1 LNHDA, CDR2 SQIVND (reference sequence). This CDR3 region has 11 residues. CDR3 in DNA: TGTGCCAGTAGTAACTACTATGGCTACACCTTC. Amino acids: CASSNYYGYTF. Filled out from reference TRBV19 and TRBJ1-2, the complete variable domain reads DGGITQSPKYLFRKEGQNVTLSCEQNLNHDAMYWYRQDPGQGLRLIYYSQIVNDFQKGDIAEGYSVSREKKESFPLTVTSAQKNPTAFYLCASSNYYGYTFGSGTRLTVV.

The chain links TRBV18 to TRBJ1-6; TRBD1 agrees at 7 bases. This CDR3 has 16 residues. J gave up 7 bases and V 3 bases, and 9 bases lay outside the gene matches. CDR1 KGHSH and CDR2 LQKENI come from the germline V gene. The CDR3 protein is CASSPLGQARNSPLHF. The CDR3 bases are TGTGCCAGCTCACCTCTTGGACAGGCGAGAAATTCACCCCTCCACTTT.

J is TRBJ1-2 and V is TRBV5-4, with D unclear. The CDR3 has 16 amino acids. Germline assignment: CDR1 SGHNT and CDR2 YYREEE (reference sequence). Deletions cut 3 bases from V and 3 bases from J, with 18 bases between. This CDR3 reads CASSSGLFRGDYGYTF. The CDR3 coding sequence is TGTGCCAGCAGCTCCGGACTCTTTCGAGGAGACTATGGCTACACCTTC.

In this sample, this clone turned up a few times. This sequence joins TRBV4-3 and TRBJ1-5, with TRBD1 matching 8 bases. The CDR3 is made up of 16 amino acids. Unmatched junction bases numbered 7, after V lost 2 bases and J lost 4 bases. Per the germline V gene, CDR1 is LGHNA and CDR2 is YSLEER. The CDR3 DNA follows: TGCGCCAGCAGCCAATCCCGGACAGGGAATAATCAGCCCCAGCATTTT. It yields the protein CASSQSRTGNNQPQHF.

The chain recombines TRBV2 with TRBJ1-1; 9 bases are shared with TRBD1. V gave up 8 bases and J gave up 5 bases; unmatched junction bases: 12. Germline loops: CDR1 SNHLY, CDR2 FYNNEI. The CDR3 has 15 residues. DNA of the CDR3: TGTGCCAGCTTCACAGGGGGCTATTCAAGGACTGAAGCTTTCTTT. Its protein is CASFTGGYSRTEAFF.

This chain uses TRBV5-1 with TRBJ1-1; a possible D gene is TRBD1 (6 bases). The CDR3 has 14 residues. Between the trimmed V and J ends, which lost 0 bases and 4 bases, there was a span of 10 bases. Germline V gives CDR1 SGHRS, CDR2 YFSETQ. The CDR3 DNA follows: TGCGCCAGCAGCTTGGCTCTAGGGGGCACTGAAGCTTTCTTT. Protein sequence: CASSLALGGTEAFF.

The chain combines TRBV11-1 with TRBJ2-7; 7 positions match TRBD1. Germline V gives CDR1 SGHAT, CDR2 FQDESV (reference sequence). This CDR3 comprises 14 residues. The trim removed 1 base at V and 6 bases at J, leaving 6 bases unmatched. The CDR3, as DNA: TGTGCCAGCAGCTTAGGTGACAGGGCGTCCGAGCAGTACTTC. Translation gives CASSLGDRASEQYF.

This clone turned up a few times. The chain combines TRBV10-3 with TRBJ2-7; no reliable D call. The CDR3 totals 15 residues. Germline lookup yields CDR1 ENHRY and CDR2 SYGVKD. Trimming stripped 0 bases from V and 7 bases from J, with 16 bases between. The CDR3 sequence: CAISESPPDLGEQYF. In DNA form, the CDR3 reads TGTGCCATCAGTGAGTCGCCCCCGGATCTCGGGGAGCAGTACTTC.

This chain links TRBV28 with TRBJ1-1; 7 bases fit TRBD1. With 8 bases clipped from V and 9 bases from J, the junction kept 12 bases outside the gene matches. Per the germline V gene, CDR1 is MDHEN and CDR2 is SYDVKM. This CDR3 comprises 13 residues. CDR3 amino acids: CASETTGSLQAFF. The CDR3, as DNA: TGTGCCAGCGAAACGACAGGGTCGTTACAAGCTTTCTTT. The variable domain in full, completed from reference TRBV28 and TRBJ1-1, reads DVKVTQSSRYLVKRTGEKVFLECVQDMDHENMFWYRQDPGLGLRLIYFSYDVKMKEKGDIPEGYSVSREKKERFSLILESASTNQTSMYLCASETTGSLQAFFGQGTRLTVV.

The rearrangement uses TRBV7-3 and TRBJ2-3, with D possibly being TRBD1 (6 bases). CDR3 length equals 15 residues. Trimming left V 5 bases short and J 2 bases short, with 14 bases between. Germline values: CDR1 SGHTA, CDR2 FQGTGA. Written as DNA, the CDR3 is TGTGCCAGCAGCGCGCAGGGGATGGCCACAGATACGCAGTATTTT. Amino acids: CASSAQGMATDTQYF.

This clone came up a few times. The CDR3 coding sequence is TGCGCCAGCAGCTTGGACAGGGAGAAGACCCAGTACTTC. As protein: CASSLDREKTQYF. This sequence joins TRBV5-1 and TRBJ2-5; D perhaps matches TRBD1 (6 bases). The CDR3 is 13 residues long. Trimming left V 0 bases short and J 6 bases short, with 9 bases between. Germline lookup yields CDR1 SGHRS and CDR2 YFSETQ.

In this sample, this clone turned up a few times. The chain couples TRBV2 to TRBJ2-7; TRBD1 might be the D (5 bases). The CDR3 runs 14 residues. In germline, CDR1 is SNHLY, CDR2 FYNNEI. Trimming removed 2 bases from V and 3 bases from J, with 11 bases in between. The CDR3 nucleotides are TGTGCCAGCAGTGAAATTAGGCAGGGCTACGAGCAGTACTTC. Amino acid sequence: CASSEIRQGYEQYF.

This chain links TRBV6-5 with TRBJ1-2, with 7 nucleotides matching TRBD1. The CDR3 is 14 residues long. J gave up 1 base and V 7 bases, and 6 bases lay outside the gene matches. CDR1 is MNHEY, CDR2 SVGAGI, per germline. The CDR3, as DNA: TGTGCCAGCACCCGGACAGGACGTAACTATGGCTACACCTTC. Its translation is CASTRTGRNYGYTF.

This clone was counted a few times. The rearrangement joins TRBV18 to TRBJ1-2; no firm D call. Germline CDR1 is KGHSH and CDR2 is LQKENI. V dropped 3 bases and J dropped 5 bases, with 16 bases sitting between them. The CDR3 is made up of 15 amino acids. The CDR3: CASSPRRYPRYGYTF. Here the CDR3 DNA reads TGTGCCAGCTCACCGCGGCGGTATCCTCGGTATGGCTACACCTTC. Looking up the rest from reference TRBV18 and TRBJ1-2 gives the full variable domain: NAGVMQNPRHLVRRRGQEARLRCSPMKGHSHVYWYRQLPEEGLKFMVYLQKENIIDESGMPKERFSAEFPKEGPSILRIQQVVRGDSAAYFCASSPRRYPRYGYTFGSGTRLTVV.

On this clone: This same CDR3 is encoded by further DNA sequences in the sample. This sequence joins TRBV5-1 and TRBJ2-7; D is perhaps TRBD1 (5 bases). Looked up from germline, CDR1 is SGHRS and CDR2 is YFSETQ. The V end lost 4 bases, the J end lost 4 bases, and 9 bases lay between the germline ends. The CDR3 contains 12 residues. The CDR3 nucleotides are TGCGCCAGCAGCCGCGACAGTTACGAGCAGTACTTC. Translation gives CASSRDSYEQYF.